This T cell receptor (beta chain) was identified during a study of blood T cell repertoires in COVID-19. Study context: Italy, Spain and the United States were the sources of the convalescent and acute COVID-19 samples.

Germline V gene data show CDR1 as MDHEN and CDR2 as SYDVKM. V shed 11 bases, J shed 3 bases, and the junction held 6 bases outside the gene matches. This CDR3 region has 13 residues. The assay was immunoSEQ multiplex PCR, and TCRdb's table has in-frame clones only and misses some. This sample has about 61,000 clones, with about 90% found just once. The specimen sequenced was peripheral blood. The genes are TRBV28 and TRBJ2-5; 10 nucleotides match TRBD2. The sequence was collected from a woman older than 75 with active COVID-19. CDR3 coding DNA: TGTGCCGCTGGACTAGCGGCTGAAGAGACCCAGTACTTC. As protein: CAAGLAAEETQYF.